A single sample gave rise to the 31 T cell receptor beta chains below, sequenced in a study of T cell changes during pregnancy in multiple sclerosis. Clones were sequenced by immunoSEQ multiplex PCR, and TCRdb holds only the in-frame ones, with some missing. Counted here are fewer than 20,000 clones, 85% occurring once; the ten biggest clones make up more than 7.5%. Sequences were derived from CD8+ T cells from peripheral blood mononuclear cells, sampled after pregnancy. The receptors come from a female donor with multiple sclerosis, enrolled in a pregnancy study.

The J gene is TRBJ2-7, the V gene TRBV7-9; D is perhaps TRBD1 (5 bases). The CDR3 runs 15 residues. V lost 2 bases and J lost 1, with 12 bases in between. Germline V CDR1 and CDR2: SEHNR, FQNEAQ (reference sequence). CDR3 bases: TGTGCCAGCAGCTTAATAAGGGGTCGATCCTACGAGCAGTACTTC. Translation gives CASSLIRGRSYEQYF.

The chain joins TRBV28 to TRBJ2-1; D uncertain. Germline V gene lookup returns CDR1 MDHEN and CDR2 SYDVKM. Deletions cut 4 bases from V and 3 bases from J, with 10 bases between. The CDR3 consists of 14 residues. DNA of the CDR3: TGTGCCAGCAGTTATCACGAGGACTACAATGAGCAGTTCTTC. Its translation is CASSYHEDYNEQFF.

V is TRBV9 and J is TRBJ2-1; 9 bases line up with TRBD2. This CDR3 has 17 residues. After removal of 7 bases from V and 7 bases from J, the junction contained 18 bases not matched to a gene. Germline V gives CDR1 SGDLS, CDR2 YYNGEE. The chain's CDR3 is CASAKTSGGFKGNEQFF. Here the CDR3 DNA reads TGTGCCAGCGCAAAGACTAGCGGAGGTTTCAAGGGAAATGAGCAGTTCTTC.

This clone was observed once. V is TRBV19 and J is TRBJ1-2; TRBD1 matches at 7 bases. J gave up 4 bases and V 9 bases, and 5 bases lay outside the gene matches. Per the germline V gene, CDR1 is LNHDA and CDR2 is SQIVND (reference sequence). The CDR3 runs to 12 residues. The CDR3 DNA reads TGTGCCAGCTACCAGGGGGTCTATGGCTACACCTTC. Protein product: CASYQGVYGYTF.

This chain connects TRBV15 to TRBJ2-7; TRBD2 might be the D (6 bases). V lost 5 bases, J lost 5 bases, and 19 bases lay in between. CDR3 length equals 15 residues. From germline, CDR1 is LNHNV and CDR2 YYDKDF (reference sequence). The CDR3 region has the DNA TGTGCCACCAGCCAGTGGCGGGACCGTAACCACGAGCAGTACTTC. Translated, it gives CATSQWRDRNHEQYF.

The chain combines TRBV5-4 with TRBJ2-3; D might be TRBD2 (6 bases). The germline V gene encodes CDR1 SGHNT and CDR2 YYREEE (reference sequence). V was trimmed by 2 bases and J by 4 bases, leaving 14 bases between them. The CDR3 has 15 residues. The CDR3: CASSFHGGSADTQYF. DNA of the CDR3: TGTGCCAGCAGCTTCCATGGGGGGTCGGCAGATACGCAGTATTTT. The full variable domain, in which reference TRBV5-4 and TRBJ2-3 provide the parts outside the CDR3, is ETGVTQSPTHLIKTRGQQVTLRCSSQSGHNTVSWYQQALGQGPQFIFQYYREEENGRGNFPPRFSGLQFPNYSSELNVNALELDDSALYLCASSFHGGSADTQYFGPGTRLTVL.

This chain connects TRBV9 to TRBJ2-3; TRBD2 aligns across 7 bases. In germline, CDR1 is SGDLS, CDR2 YYNGEE. This CDR3 has 16 residues. Germline trimming cut 0 bases from V and 2 bases from J; bases unmatched to any gene: 6. In DNA, the CDR3 is TGTGCCAGCAGCGTAGAGTCTAGCGGTTACACAGATACGCAGTATTTT. This sequence encodes CASSVESSGYTDTQYF.

The sample holds many counts of this clone. CDR3: CASSFQAMNTEAFF. The DNA for the CDR3 is TGTGCCAGCAGCTTCCAGGCCATGAACACTGAAGCTTTCTTT. This chain joins TRBV7-9 and TRBJ1-1; D is undetermined. CDR3 length: 14 amino acids. Per the germline V gene, CDR1 is SEHNR and CDR2 is FQNEAQ (reference sequence). Trimming removed 3 bases at V and 0 bases at J, with 8 bases between.

The chain employs TRBV4-3 and TRBJ1-1, with TRBD1 as a possible D gene (5 bases). The germline V gene encodes CDR1 LGHNA and CDR2 YSLEER. The CDR3 runs 17 residues. With 0 bases removed from V and 0 bases from J, the gap between germline ends came to 14 bases. The CDR3 DNA reads as TGCGCCAGCAGCCAAGATCGGGGGACGGTAATGAACACTGAAGCTTTCTTT. Translating gives CASSQDRGTVMNTEAFF.

This chain links TRBV28 with TRBJ2-7; D remains unclear. Germline assignment: CDR1 MDHEN and CDR2 SYDVKM. Trimming shortened V by 2 bases and J by 6 bases, and 20 bases separated the two germline ends. The CDR3 extends over 16 amino acids. CDR3 coding DNA: TGTGCCAGCAGTTTAGGTCCCCCTCCGTTATTCGGCGAGCAGTACTTC. Protein: CASSLGPPPLFGEQYF.

The chain couples TRBV19 to TRBJ2-1, with 9 bases that match TRBD1. The V gene end was trimmed by 7 bases and the J gene end by 4 bases; junction bases not matched to a gene: 8. Germline CDR1 and CDR2: LNHDA and SQIVND (reference sequence). The CDR3 contains 15 residues. CDR3 loop: CASKDRGLPYNEQFF. CDR3 DNA: TGTGCCAGTAAGGACAGGGGACTACCGTACAATGAGCAGTTCTTC.

The gene calls are TRBV30 and TRBJ1-5, with no clear D. CDR3 length: 14 residues. The germline V and J ends were trimmed by 1 base and 1 base, with 8 bases remaining between them. Germline lookup yields CDR1 GTSNPN and CDR2 SVGIG (reference sequence). Here the CDR3 reads CAWSEGGSNQPQHF. The CDR3 region has the DNA TGTGCCTGGAGTGAAGGAGGGAGCAATCAGCCCCAGCATTTT.

V gene TRBV6-4 combines with J gene TRBJ2-3; 11 nucleotides line up with TRBD2. The germline V gene has CDR1 MRHNA and CDR2 SNTAGT. Trimming cost V 0 bases and J 3 bases; bases outside gene matches: 2. This CDR3 spans 16 amino acids. Here the CDR3 DNA reads TGTGCCAGCAGTGACTCTAGCGGGGGGGCAACAGATACGCAGTATTTT. Encoded protein: CASSDSSGGATDTQYF.

This clone was found once. V is TRBV2 and J is TRBJ1-2; D uncertain. Germline CDR1 is SNHLY and CDR2 is FYNNEI. Trimming took off 0 bases at V and 2 bases at J, with 4 bases between the two ends. The length of the CDR3 is 13 residues. The CDR3 here is CASSEARNYGYTF. CDR3 bases: TGTGCCAGCAGTGAAGCGAGGAACTATGGCTACACCTTC. The complete variable domain, with remaining parts taken from reference TRBV2 and TRBJ1-2, reads EPEVTQTPSHQVTQMGQEVILRCVPISNHLYFYWYRQILGQKVEFLVSFYNNEISEKSEIFDDQFSVERPDGSNFTLKIRSTKLEDSAMYFCASSEARNYGYTFGSGTRLTVV.

The gene calls are TRBV4-3 and TRBJ1-1; 8 bases are shared with TRBD1. CDR1 is LGHNA, CDR2 YSLEER, per germline. The CDR3 extends over 15 amino acids. Losses at the gene ends were 5 bases for V and 1 base for J; bases not matched to a gene: 6. CDR3 coding DNA: TGCGCCAGCAGCGTATTCAGGGGGCCGAACACTGAAGCTTTCTTT. Translating gives CASSVFRGPNTEAFF.

V gene TRBV6-1 combines with J gene TRBJ1-4; 8 nucleotides align to TRBD1. The CDR3 is 15 amino acids. Looked up from germline, CDR1 is MNHNS and CDR2 is SASEGT. V dropped 6 bases and J dropped 8; count of bases not matched to a gene: 11. The CDR3, as DNA: TGTGCCAGCAGCGATGGGACAGGAAGACCAGAAAAACTGTTTTTT. Residues: CASSDGTGRPEKLFF.

This clone was seen once. V and J are TRBV6-6 and TRBJ1-3; D is ambiguous. The CDR3 spans 15 residues. The V end was cut by 6 bases, the J end by 0 bases, with 12 bases between. Per the germline V gene, CDR1 is MNHNY and CDR2 is SVGAGI (reference sequence). This CDR3 is CASSITDYSGNTIYF. CDR3 bases: TGTGCCAGCAGCATTACTGACTACTCTGGAAACACCATATATTTT.

CDR3 residues: CASSIQVSGANVLTF. The CDR3 DNA is TGTGCCAGCAGTATTCAGGTGTCTGGGGCCAACGTCCTGACTTTC. The chain joins TRBV28 to TRBJ2-6, with D hard to call. V lost 5 bases and J 1 base, leaving 9 bases between the germline ends. This CDR3 is built from 15 residues. CDR1 and CDR2 (germline): MDHEN, SYDVKM.

V gene TRBV6-4 combines with J gene TRBJ1-5, with D possibly being TRBD1 (6 bases). Germline V gene data show CDR1 as MRHNA and CDR2 as SNTAGT. There are 15 residues in the CDR3. V was pared by 2 bases and J by 3 bases, with 11 bases between. CDR3 sequence reads: CASSDLRDNNQPQHF. The CDR3 coding sequence is TGTGCCAGCAGTGACCTCCGGGACAACAATCAGCCCCAGCATTTT.

V usage is TRBV6-6 and J usage is TRBJ1-1; D is ambiguous. The V end lost 2 bases, the J end lost 4 bases, and 11 bases lay between the germline ends. CDR3 size: 14 residues. Germline loops: CDR1 MNHNY, CDR2 SVGAGI (reference sequence). The CDR3 loop is CASSYGGIGTEAFF. CDR3 nucleotide sequence: TGTGCCAGCAGTTACGGAGGGATAGGCACTGAAGCTTTCTTT.

The V call is TRBV6-6, the J call TRBJ2-7, with TRBD1 as a possible D gene (6 bases). V gave up 7 bases and J gave up 2 bases, with 9 bases separating them. Germline-derived CDR1 and CDR2 are MNHNY and SVGAGI (reference sequence). CDR3 length equals 12 residues. CDR3 amino acids: CASITGTYEQYF. CDR3 coding DNA: TGTGCCAGCATTACAGGGACCTACGAGCAGTACTTC.

This chain joins TRBV29-1 and TRBJ2-3; TRBD2 is a possible D gene (5 bases). CDR3 size: 13 residues. Germline V gives CDR1 SQVTM, CDR2 ANQGSEA. CDR3 loop: CSGSGESTDTQYF. The CDR3 bases are TGCAGTGGGTCCGGGGAAAGCACAGATACGCAGTATTTT.

V usage is TRBV4-1 and J usage is TRBJ2-1; D might be TRBD2 (7 bases). CDR1 and CDR2 from the germline V gene are MGHRA and YSYEKL. The CDR3 covers 15 residues. Trimming cost V 0 bases and J 8 bases, with 14 bases left between them. The DNA for the CDR3 is TGCGCCAGCAGCCAAGATTCGGGGGGCCTGTATGAGCAGTTCTTC. Amino acids: CASSQDSGGLYEQFF.

J is TRBJ2-7 and V is TRBV7-9, with 7 bases that match TRBD2. J lost 2 bases, V lost 3 bases, and 19 bases had no gene match. This CDR3 has 19 residues. Germline CDR1 and CDR2: SEHNR and FQNEAQ (reference sequence). CDR3 loop: CASSLGGVPIEADAYEQYF. Written as DNA, the CDR3 is TGTGCCAGCAGCTTGGGAGGGGTCCCTATAGAGGCGGATGCCTACGAGCAGTACTTC.

The chain uses TRBV11-2 and TRBJ2-3, with 10 bases that match TRBD2. V was clipped by 4 bases and J by 2 bases; unmatched bases: 9. This CDR3 contains 17 residues. Germline CDR1 SGHAT, CDR2 FQNNGV. The CDR3 is CASSSPLAGEPTDTQYF. CDR3 in DNA: TGTGCCAGCAGCTCCCCTCTAGCGGGAGAACCCACAGATACGCAGTATTTT.

This chain connects TRBV10-3 to TRBJ1-5, with TRBD1 matching 7 bases. The CDR3 consists of 14 residues. The germline V gene encodes CDR1 ENHRY and CDR2 SYGVKD. J gave up 0 bases and V 6 bases, and 2 bases lay outside the gene matches. The CDR3 is CAIRTGDSNQPQHF. The CDR3 DNA reads as TGTGCCATCAGAACAGGGGATAGCAATCAGCCCCAGCATTTT.

The chain recombines TRBV30 with TRBJ1-2, with 9 nucleotides matching TRBD1. The CDR3 loop spans 14 amino acids. The J segment lost 6 bases and the V segment lost 2 bases, leaving 7 bases of the junction unmatched. CDR1 is GTSNPN, CDR2 SVGIG, per germline (reference sequence). In nucleotides, the CDR3 is TGTGCCTGGAGTCGGACAGGGGCAATAGATGGCTACACCTTC. This codes for CAWSRTGAIDGYTF.

Sample share makes this clone medium-sized. CDR3 loop: CASSVDSGSTDTQYF. In DNA form, the CDR3 reads TGTGCCAGCAGTGTGGATAGCGGTAGCACAGATACGCAGTATTTT. The chain links TRBV6-4 to TRBJ2-3, with D possibly TRBD2 on 6 matching bases. This CDR3 is 15 amino acids long. CDR1 is MRHNA and CDR2 is SNTAGT in the germline V gene. V lost 4 bases to trimming and J lost 0 bases, with 11 bases between them.

This clone ranks as medium-sized. This chain joins TRBV14 and TRBJ2-1, with TRBD2 matching over 13 bases. The CDR3 is made up of 16 amino acids. Germline trimming cut 3 bases from V and 10 bases from J; bases unmatched to any gene: 9. Germline V CDR1 and CDR2: SGHDN, FVKESK. CDR3 loop: CASSQFTSGGAEEQFF. CDR3 in DNA: TGTGCCAGCAGCCAGTTTACTAGCGGGGGGGCTGAGGAGCAGTTCTTC.

V usage is TRBV7-9 and J usage is TRBJ2-1; D is perhaps TRBD2 (7 bases). Trimming stripped 1 base from V and 5 bases from J, with 15 bases between. The CDR3 extends over 16 amino acids. CDR1 SEHNR and CDR2 FQNEAQ come from the germline V gene (reference sequence). The CDR3 here is CASSLGEGEKHNEQFF. The CDR3, as DNA: TGTGCCAGCAGCTTAGGGGAGGGGGAAAAACACAATGAGCAGTTCTTC.

This chain links TRBV2 with TRBJ1-5; tentative D call: TRBD1 (6 bases). The CDR3 loop spans 15 amino acids. Trimming cost V 2 bases and J 2 bases, with 10 bases left between them. Germline lookup yields CDR1 SNHLY and CDR2 FYNNEI. CDR3 region: CASSELAGGNQPQHF. The DNA of the CDR3 is TGTGCCAGCAGTGAATTGGCAGGGGGCAATCAGCCCCAGCATTTT.